Detailed here is one TCR beta chain. Profiling relied on immunoSEQ multiplex PCR, and the TCRdb table lists in-frame clones only, not all of them. Here the sample spans about 180,000 clones, about 82% being singletons. The V gene's germline CDR1 is KGHDR and CDR2 SFDVKD. This CDR3 has 13 amino acids. V gave up 4 bases and J gave up 2 bases, with 7 bases separating them. The data derive from a study of blood T cell repertoires in COVID-19. The chain couples TRBV24-1 to TRBJ2-5; D gene unclear. The sequenced material came from PBMCs or T cells enriched from blood (not recorded which). The clonotype originates from a woman in her thirties who had recovered from COVID-19. The CDR3 DNA sequence: TGTGCCACCAGTGACCAGACTCAAGAGACCCAGTACTTC. This encodes CATSDQTQETQYF.